This TCR beta chain stems from a study of blood T cell repertoires in COVID-19. On the study more broadly: The analysed material was cDNA or gDNA that came from T cells, B-cell-depleted T cells, or PBMCs.

TCRdb's copy holds only in-frame clones and misses some; the assay was immunoSEQ multiplex PCR. The sample contains about 60,000 clones, 75% to 90% of which appear only once. CDR3 size: 16 residues. Germline V gene data show CDR1 as MNHNS and CDR2 as SASEGT. Trimming shortened V by 2 bases and J by 0 bases, and 8 bases separated the two germline ends. This clonotype was sampled from a human donor in a cohort sampled during active COVID-19. The sequenced sample was peripheral blood. The chain joins TRBV6-1 to TRBJ2-6; D not resolved. CDR3 protein: CASSEIGSSGANVLTF. CDR3 DNA sequence: TGTGCCAGCAGTGAAATTGGCAGCTCTGGGGCCAACGTCCTGACTTTC.